Shown below are 3 T cell receptor beta chains from a single sample sequenced in a study of blood T cell repertoires in COVID-19. Sequencing was performed with immunoSEQ multiplex PCR; in TCRdb, only in-frame clones are kept and a portion is missing. The table includes 250,000 to 350,000 clones, about 88% detected once. Sequenced: peripheral blood. Every receptor here comes from a woman aged 70 to 79 with COVID-19, enrolled during active disease.

This chain links TRBV11-2 with TRBJ2-5, with TRBD2 matching over 9 bases. After removal of 1 base from V and 5 bases from J, the junction contained 11 bases not matched to a gene. CDR1 SGHAT and CDR2 FQNNGV come from the germline V gene. This CDR3 has 17 residues. CDR3 DNA sequence: TGTGCCAGCAGCTTAGCGCGTCTAGCGGGGCCGCGGGAGACCCAGTACTTC. This encodes CASSLARLAGPRETQYF.

The J gene is TRBJ2-3, the V gene TRBV30; D gene uncertain. Germline V CDR1 and CDR2: GTSNPN, SVGIG (reference sequence). The CDR3 is 12 amino acids. Deletions cut 2 bases from V and 6 bases from J, with 9 bases between. CDR3 in amino acids: CAWSPQRDTQYF. The CDR3 DNA reads as TGTGCCTGGAGTCCTCAACGGGATACGCAGTATTTT.

The chain has TRBV4-3 and TRBJ1-5; TRBD1 might be the D (5 bases). Trimming stripped 0 bases from V and 2 bases from J, with 8 bases between. The CDR3 is made up of 15 amino acids. The germline gives CDR1 LGHNA, CDR2 YSLEER. The CDR3 region is CASSQDLGRNQPQHF. The CDR3 nucleotides read TGCGCCAGCAGCCAAGATTTGGGGCGCAATCAGCCCCAGCATTTT.